This TCR beta chain was documented in a study of vaccination and CD4 T cells after COVID-19. Germline V gene sequence: CDR1 DFQATT, CDR2 SNEGSKA (reference sequence). Trimming removed 6 bases at V and 6 bases at J, with 14 bases between. The CDR3 covers 13 residues. Turning to this clonotype: As yet, its antigen is unknown.

An Oncomine TCR Beta short-read assay was used to sequence the DNA from cultured CD4+ T cells. A single record per CDR3 protein comes from TCRdb applying MiXCR to the PCR reads. The table includes 9,700 or so distinct CDR3 sequences, approximately 60% detected once. Specified treatment: roughly 11-day PBMC culture with coronavirus spike peptide pools or control peptides (ViraFEST assay). CD4+ T cells that came from the unexposed donor were collected before the COVID-19 pandemic (2011-2018). The chain employs TRBV20-1 and TRBJ2-2, with D perhaps TRBD1 (6 bases). Sequenced: CD4+ T cells from blood, cultured in vitro. The clonotype originates from a human donor in good health. CDR3 loop: CSAPQGRAGELFF. In DNA, the CDR3 is TGCAGTGCGCCACAGGGAAGGGCCGGGGAGCTGTTTTTT.